The 26 T cell receptor beta chains below were found in one sample sequenced in a study of blood T cell repertoires in COVID-19. Data came from immunoSEQ multiplex PCR; TCRdb stores just in-frame clones and leaves some out. In the table there are about 440,000 clones, about 87% of which are singletons. Sequencing input: peripheral blood. The origin of the receptors is a woman aged 45-60 years with COVID-19, enrolled during active disease.

This chain links TRBV11-1 with TRBJ2-2; TRBD1 agrees at 7 bases. Unmatched junction bases numbered 4, after V lost 6 bases and J lost 9 bases. The length of the CDR3 is 12 residues. Germline V gene lookup returns CDR1 SGHAT and CDR2 FQDESV (reference sequence). This CDR3 is CASSPDRRELFF. CDR3 DNA: TGTGCCAGCAGTCCGGACAGGAGGGAGCTGTTTTTT. The whole variable domain, remainder taken from reference TRBV11-1 and TRBJ2-2, is EAEVAQSPRYKITEKSQAVAFWCDPISGHATLYWYRQILGQGPELLVQFQDESVVDDSQLPKDRFSAERLKGVDSTLKIQPAELGDSAMYLCASSPDRRELFFGEGSRLTVL.

This chain connects TRBV2 to TRBJ1-5; TRBD1 matches 7 bases. V dropped 0 bases and J dropped 4; count of bases not matched to a gene: 9. Per the germline V gene, CDR1 is SNHLY and CDR2 is FYNNEI. The CDR3 covers 17 residues. The CDR3 DNA sequence: TGTGCCAGCAGTGAAGCAGGGACAGCCTCGCCTAATCAGCCCCAGCATTTT. Encoded protein: CASSEAGTASPNQPQHF.

This clone was seen a single time. V and J are TRBV7-8 and TRBJ1-1; no clear D. Looked up from germline, CDR1 is SGHVS and CDR2 is FQNEAQ. This CDR3 is built from 14 residues. V was shortened by 2 bases and J by 1 base, with 8 bases between the two germline ends. The CDR3 sequence: CASSLIAGNTEAFF. CDR3 in DNA: TGTGCCAGCAGCTTAATCGCAGGGAACACTGAAGCTTTCTTT.

This CDR3 reads CASSETEGAGYGYTF. CDR3 DNA: TGTGCCAGCAGTGAAACCGAGGGGGCCGGTTATGGCTACACCTTC. This chain links TRBV2 with TRBJ1-2; 7 nucleotides match TRBD1. The trim removed 2 bases at V and 5 bases at J, leaving 8 bases unmatched. Germline CDR1 SNHLY, CDR2 FYNNEI. The CDR3 is 15 amino acids.

CDR3 nucleotides: TGTGCCAGCAGTCAGGGGTTACTGGCCGGAAACACCATATATTTT. The encoded protein is CASSQGLLAGNTIYF. The gene calls are TRBV6-5 and TRBJ1-3; D possibly corresponds to TRBD1 (6 bases). The ends were cut back, 5 bases at V and 4 bases at J, with 15 bases in the middle. This CDR3 is 15 amino acids long. CDR1 is MNHEY, CDR2 SVGAGI, per germline.

The chain carries TRBV4-1 and TRBJ2-2; 7 bases are shared with TRBD2. The CDR3 spans 16 residues. Germline V gene data show CDR1 as MGHRA and CDR2 as YSYEKL. V gave up 4 bases and J gave up 2 bases; unmatched junction bases: 7. The CDR3 is CASSRGGKGNTGELFF. CDR3 in DNA: TGCGCCAGCAGCCGGGGAGGGAAGGGTAACACCGGGGAGCTGTTTTTT.

This clone has only one observation. The rearrangement uses TRBV4-1 and TRBJ1-6, with D perhaps matching TRBD1 (6 bases). The length of the CDR3 is 16 residues. Germline CDR1 reads MGHRA; CDR2 reads YSYEKL. V shed 4 bases and J shed 12 bases, with 22 bases lying between them. This CDR3 reads CASSRDPGTPSRPLHF. The CDR3 bases are TGCGCCAGCAGCCGAGACCCCGGGACACCTTCGAGACCCCTCCACTTT.

Concerning this clone: The identical CDR3 is also encoded by other nucleotide sequences in the sample. The V gene is TRBV9, the J gene TRBJ2-1, with TRBD1 matching 7 bases. This CDR3 region has 15 residues. The germline CDR1 and CDR2 sequences are SGDLS and YYNGEE. J gave up 0 bases and V 5 bases, and 5 bases lay outside the gene matches. The CDR3 loop reads CASSADRSSYNEQFF. In nucleotides, the CDR3 is TGTGCCAGCAGTGCGGACAGGAGCTCCTACAATGAGCAGTTCTTC.

This clone was counted a single time. This chain joins TRBV9 and TRBJ2-6, with D possibly being TRBD1 (5 bases). Germline lookup yields CDR1 SGDLS and CDR2 YYNGEE. Trimming took off 3 bases at V and 1 base at J, with 14 bases between the two ends. The CDR3 runs to 17 residues. DNA of the CDR3: TGTGCCAGCAGCGCCAGATCTTCAGGGTCTGGGGCCAACGTCCTGACTTTC. It yields the protein CASSARSSGSGANVLTF.

The V and J genes are TRBV11-3 and TRBJ2-4; perhaps TRBD2 as D (6 bases). Deletions cut 3 bases from V and 6 bases from J, with 21 bases between. In germline, CDR1 is SGHNT, CDR2 YENEEA. CDR3 length equals 17 residues. The chain's CDR3 is CASSFGLGGDGANIQYF. CDR3 DNA sequence: TGTGCCAGCAGCTTTGGCCTAGGAGGGGACGGGGCAAACATTCAGTACTTC.

The gene calls are TRBV11-2 and TRBJ2-1; 9 bases align to TRBD2. Germline CDR1 and CDR2: SGHAT and FQNNGV. The junction had 7 bases not matched to a gene; V was cut back by 0 bases and J by 7 bases. CDR3 length: 16 residues. In DNA form, the CDR3 reads TGTGCCAGCAGCTTAGAAGGGACTAGCTTATGGAATGAGCAGTTCTTC. This translates into CASSLEGTSLWNEQFF.

This sequence joins TRBV11-2 and TRBJ1-1; TRBD1 matches 7 bases. The CDR3 loop spans 15 amino acids. Germline-derived CDR1 and CDR2 are SGHAT and FQNNGV. V was pared by 5 bases and J by 2 bases, with 8 bases of the junction left unmatched. CDR3 loop: CASSPRQGSNTEAFF. The CDR3 DNA reads TGTGCCAGCAGCCCCAGACAGGGATCAAACACTGAAGCTTTCTTT.

In its sample, this clone was seen once. V is TRBV30 and J is TRBJ1-2; D not certain. V was cut by 2 bases and J by 8 bases, with 9 bases left in between. This CDR3 spans 11 amino acids. The germline gives CDR1 GTSNPN, CDR2 SVGIG (reference sequence). Here the CDR3 reads CAWSSAVGYTF. As DNA, the CDR3 is TGTGCCTGGAGTTCGGCGGTGGGCTACACCTTC. Combining the CDR3 with reference TRBV30 and TRBJ1-2 gives the whole variable domain SQTIHQWPATLVQPVGSPLSLECTVEGTSNPNLYWYRQAAGRGLQLLFYSVGIGQISSEVPQNLSASRPQDRQFILSSKKLLLSDSGFYLCAWSSAVGYTFGSGTRLTVV.

This chain uses TRBV21-1 with TRBJ2-7; the D call TRBD2 from the table was never checked on the DNA. TRBV21-1 is a recognized pseudogene. This CDR3 has 16 residues. In nucleotides, the CDR3 is TGTGCCAGCAGCCATTTGGTGTGTAGGGAGGTCTGCGAGCAGTACTTC. Translating gives CASSHLVCREVCEQYF.

This chain joins TRBV5-4 and TRBJ2-3, with a weak D call TRBD1 (5 bases). The V gene lost 0 bases and the J gene lost 6 bases, with 11 bases spanning the gap. The CDR3 covers 14 residues. Germline V gene lookup returns CDR1 SGHNT and CDR2 YYREEE (reference sequence). In nucleotides, the CDR3 is TGTGCCAGCAGCTTGGACAGTTCAGGGGATACGCAGTATTTT. This encodes CASSLDSSGDTQYF.

The CDR3 sequence is CASSIDPRNTGELFF. CDR3 nucleotide sequence: TGTGCCAGTAGTATAGATCCCAGGAACACCGGGGAGCTGTTTTTT. The gene calls are TRBV19 and TRBJ2-2; D not resolved. From germline, CDR1 is LNHDA and CDR2 SQIVND (reference sequence). V was shortened by 0 bases and J by 1 base, with 6 bases between the two germline ends. This CDR3 contains 15 residues.

The sample holds one count of this clone. The V and J genes are TRBV18 and TRBJ2-1, with D possibly being TRBD1 (6 bases). This CDR3 is 15 amino acids long. Germline values: CDR1 KGHSH, CDR2 LQKENI. Trimming pared 4 bases from V and 1 base from J, leaving 11 bases between. CDR3 sequence: CASSRGGESYNEQFF. For the CDR3, the DNA is TGTGCCAGCTCACGTGGGGGCGAATCCTACAATGAGCAGTTCTTC.

The chain uses TRBV29-1 and TRBJ1-2, with 8 bases fitting TRBD1. V was pared by 6 bases and J by 8 bases, with 20 bases of the junction left unmatched. The germline V gene encodes CDR1 SQVTM and CDR2 ANQGSEA. This CDR3 contains 16 residues. The CDR3 here is CSVATGQGARGGGYTF. The CDR3 DNA reads TGCAGCGTCGCAACGGGGCAGGGGGCTCGAGGAGGCGGCTACACCTTC.

The rearrangement joins TRBV24-1 to TRBJ2-5; TRBD1 matches 7 bases. V shed 3 bases and J 7 bases; nucleotides not matched to a gene: 4. CDR1 KGHDR and CDR2 SFDVKD come from the germline V gene. The CDR3 spans 13 residues. CDR3 sequence reads: CATSDETGPTQYF. The CDR3 DNA follows: TGTGCCACCAGTGATGAGACAGGGCCGACCCAGTACTTC.

The J gene is TRBJ2-3, the V gene TRBV6-4; possible D gene TRBD2, 6 bases. The CDR3 is 16 residues long. With 0 bases removed from V and 0 bases from J, the gap between germline ends came to 10 bases. Germline CDR1 reads MRHNA; CDR2 reads SNTAGT. The CDR3 DNA is TGTGCCAGCAGTGACTCGTGGGGGGTTAGCACAGATACGCAGTATTTT. Translating gives CASSDSWGVSTDTQYF.

The rearrangement joins TRBV28 to TRBJ1-1; 9 bases match TRBD1. The CDR3 spans 16 residues. Germline trimming cut 6 bases from V and 1 base from J; bases unmatched to any gene: 9. Germline V gene sequence: CDR1 MDHEN, CDR2 SYDVKM. In nucleotides, the CDR3 is TGTGCCAGCAGGGAATCCGGGACAGGGTGGAACACTGAAGCTTTCTTT. This sequence encodes CASRESGTGWNTEAFF. Supplemented by reference TRBV28 and TRBJ1-1, the full variable domain reads DVKVTQSSRYLVKRTGEKVFLECVQDMDHENMFWYRQDPGLGLRLIYFSYDVKMKEKGDIPEGYSVSREKKERFSLILESASTNQTSMYLCASRESGTGWNTEAFFGQGTRLTVV.

This chain uses TRBV18 with TRBJ1-2; no reliable D call. Trimming took 2 bases from V and 4 from J, leaving 14 bases between them. The germline gives CDR1 KGHSH, CDR2 LQKENI. The CDR3 is 15 amino acids. CDR3 sequence: CASSPSGSRPYGYTF. CDR3 DNA: TGTGCCAGCTCACCATCGGGATCCCGTCCCTATGGCTACACCTTC.

The gene calls are TRBV6-5 and TRBJ1-1, with a tentative D call TRBD1 (6 bases). The CDR3 totals 14 residues. The ends were cut back, 6 bases at V and 1 base at J, with 12 bases in the middle. Germline V gene sequence: CDR1 MNHEY, CDR2 SVGAGI. CDR3 sequence reads: CASSKTGWNTEAFF. CDR3 DNA sequence: TGTGCCAGCAGCAAGACAGGTTGGAACACTGAAGCTTTCTTT.

V gene TRBV5-4 combines with J gene TRBJ1-4, with D possibly being TRBD1 (6 bases). V was shortened by 3 bases and J by 4 bases, with 10 bases between the two germline ends. Germline assignment: CDR1 SGHNT and CDR2 YYREEE (reference sequence). The CDR3 is 14 residues long. CDR3 in DNA: TGTGCCAGCAGCTACCGGGACATTAATGAAAAACTGTTTTTT. Translated: CASSYRDINEKLFF.

CDR3: CASSPREGANTQYF. CDR3 coding DNA: TGTGCCAGCAGCCCCCGGGAGGGGGCAAATACGCAGTATTTT. The chain joins TRBV9 to TRBJ2-3, with D possibly TRBD2 on 8 matching bases. V was shortened by 4 bases and J by 7 bases, with 16 bases between the two germline ends. In germline, CDR1 is SGDLS, CDR2 YYNGEE. The CDR3 covers 14 residues. Using reference TRBV9 and TRBJ2-3 for the parts outside the CDR3, the full variable domain is DSGVTQTPKHLITATGQRVTLRCSPRSGDLSVYWYQQSLDQGLQFLIQYYNGEERAKGNILERFSAQQFPDLHSELNLSSLELGDSALYFCASSPREGANTQYFGPGTRLTVL.

In the case of this clone: Other DNA sequences of this sample code for an identical CDR3. The rearrangement links TRBV12-3 or TRBV12-4 to TRBJ1-1; D is possibly TRBD1 (5 bases). CDR3 length equals 13 residues. V lost 6 bases to trimming and J lost 4 bases, with 12 bases between them. The CDR3 region is CASSYGGGTEAFF. The CDR3 coding sequence is TGTGCCAGCAGCTACGGGGGTGGCACTGAAGCTTTCTTT.